Given below is one TCR beta chain in context. This entry comes from a study of blood T cell repertoires in COVID-19. Study information: In each case, the material was cDNA or gDNA derived from T cells, B-cell-depleted T cells, or PBMCs.

Profiled with immunoSEQ multiplex PCR; TCRdb holds only in-frame clones, not every one. The sample shows roughly 250,000 clones, approximately 86% of them seen only once. This clonotype was sampled from a woman of 80 years or more with active or convalescent COVID-19. Input material: peripheral blood.

The CDR3 sequence: CASSQSDRRSSYEQYF. CDR3 sequence (DNA): TGTGCCAGCAGCCAATCCGACAGAAGGAGCTCCTACGAGCAGTACTTC. This chain connects TRBV3-1 (or the pseudogene TRBV3-2) to TRBJ2-7; a weak D match, TRBD1 (5 bases). Germline V gives CDR1 LGHDT, CDR2 YNNKEL (reference sequence). CDR3 length equals 16 residues. The V end lost 2 bases, the J end lost 0 bases, and 14 bases lay between the germline ends.